This paragraph reports one TCR beta chain. Its antigen is unknown. The sample originates from a study of T-cell reconstitution after alpha-beta-depleted transplantation in children. Study-wide points: For some patients, TCRbeta diversity was high at day 60 because of recipient T cells and thymic progenitors that survived. Reportedly, only several hundred clones from non-depleted graft cells drove alpha-beta T-cell counts at about two months. One year post-transplant, T-cell counts and diversity were largely derived from T cells produced anew.

TCRbeta library preparation incorporated unique molecular identifiers. TCRdb ran MiXCR on the PCR reads and lists one entry per CDR3 protein. This table holds 500,000 to 750,000 distinct CDR3 sequences, 13% found once. The length of the CDR3 is 15 residues. V was trimmed by 4 bases and J by 0 bases, leaving 11 bases between them. Germline lookup yields CDR1 KGHSH and CDR2 LQKENI. The gene calls are TRBV18 and TRBJ2-3; D uncertain. Material: PBMCs, mostly from graft donor cells, obtained 360 days after TCRalphabeta/CD19-depleted stem cell transplant. The TCR was taken from a male patient aged 10 to 17 who had a stem cell transplant for acute myeloid leukemia, so the T cells may come from the graft donor. DNA for the CDR3: TGTGCCAGCTCACTTGACCGAGATAGCACAGATACGCAGTATTTT. Protein: CASSLDRDSTDTQYF. Drawing the rest from reference TRBV18 and TRBJ2-3, the complete variable domain is NAGVMQNPRHLVRRRGQEARLRCSPMKGHSHVYWYRQLPEEGLKFMVYLQKENIIDESGMPKERFSAEFPKEGPSILRIQQVVRGDSAAYFCASSLDRDSTDTQYFGPGTRLTVL.